The sequence of this T cell receptor beta chain was determined in a study of blood T cell repertoires in COVID-19. Germline V lookup: CDR1 SGDLS, CDR2 YYNGEE. Trimming removed 3 bases from V and 4 bases from J; junction bases left unmatched: 5. The CDR3 spans 15 residues. Data came from immunoSEQ multiplex PCR; TCRdb stores just in-frame clones and leaves some out. The sample contains about 230,000 clones, about 86% of which appear only once. This sequence joins TRBV9 and TRBJ2-5, with TRBD2 matching 11 bases. The origin of this receptor is a man aged 50 or older with active or convalescent COVID-19. The specimen sequenced was peripheral blood. CDR3 protein: CASSASGGPGETQYF. In DNA, the CDR3 is TGTGCCAGCAGCGCTAGCGGGGGGCCGGGAGAGACCCAGTACTTC.